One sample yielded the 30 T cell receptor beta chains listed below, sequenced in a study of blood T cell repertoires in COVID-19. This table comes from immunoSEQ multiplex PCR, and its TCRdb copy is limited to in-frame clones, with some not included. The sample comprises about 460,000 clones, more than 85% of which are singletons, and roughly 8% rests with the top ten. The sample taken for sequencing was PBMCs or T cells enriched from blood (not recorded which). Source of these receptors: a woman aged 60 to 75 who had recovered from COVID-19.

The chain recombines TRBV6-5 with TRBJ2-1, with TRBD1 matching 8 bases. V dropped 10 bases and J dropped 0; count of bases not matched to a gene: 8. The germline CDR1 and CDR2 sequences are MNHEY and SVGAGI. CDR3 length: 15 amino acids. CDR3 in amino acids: CATYGQGLSYNEQFF. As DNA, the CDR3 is TGTGCCACCTATGGACAGGGCCTCTCCTACAATGAGCAGTTCTTC.

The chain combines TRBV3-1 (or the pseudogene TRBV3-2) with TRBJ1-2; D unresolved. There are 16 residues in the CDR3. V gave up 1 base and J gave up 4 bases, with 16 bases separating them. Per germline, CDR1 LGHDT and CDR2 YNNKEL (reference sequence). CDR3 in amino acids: CASSQGSGPAFYGYTF. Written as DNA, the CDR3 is TGTGCCAGCAGCCAAGGTAGCGGGCCTGCTTTCTATGGCTACACCTTC.

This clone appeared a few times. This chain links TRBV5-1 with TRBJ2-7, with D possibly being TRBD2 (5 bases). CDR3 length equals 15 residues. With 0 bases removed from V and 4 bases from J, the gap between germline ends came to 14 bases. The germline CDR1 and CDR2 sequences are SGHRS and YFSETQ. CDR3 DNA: TGCGCCAGCAGCTTGGTTGTAGGAGGAGGTTACGAGCAGTACTTC. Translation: CASSLVVGGGYEQYF.

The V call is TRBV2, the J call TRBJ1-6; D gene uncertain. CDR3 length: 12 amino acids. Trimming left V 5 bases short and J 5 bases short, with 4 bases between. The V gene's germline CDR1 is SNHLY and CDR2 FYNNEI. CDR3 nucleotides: TGTGCCAGCAGTCTTGATAATTCACCCCTCCACTTT. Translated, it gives CASSLDNSPLHF.

CDR3 sequence reads: CASSEGQGYGYTF. The CDR3 nucleotides are TGTGCCAGCAGCGAAGGACAGGGGTATGGCTACACCTTC. J is TRBJ1-2 and V is TRBV11-3, with 9 bases identical to TRBD1. CDR1 is SGHNT, CDR2 YENEEA, per germline. The CDR3 loop spans 13 amino acids. Losses at the gene ends were 5 bases for V and 5 bases for J; bases not matched to a gene: 3. The variable domain in full, completed from reference TRBV11-3 and TRBJ1-2, reads EAGVVQSPRYKIIEKKQPVAFWCNPISGHNTLYWYLQNLGQGPELLIRYENEEAVDDSQLPKDRFSAERLKGVDSTLKIQPAELGDSAVYLCASSEGQGYGYTFGSGTRLTVV.

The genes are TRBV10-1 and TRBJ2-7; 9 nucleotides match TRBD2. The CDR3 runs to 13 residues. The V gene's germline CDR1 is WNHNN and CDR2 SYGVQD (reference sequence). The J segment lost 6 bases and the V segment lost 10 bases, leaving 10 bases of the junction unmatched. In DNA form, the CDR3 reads TGCGCCACCACCGGACTAGCGAACGGCGAGCAGTACTTC. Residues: CATTGLANGEQYF.

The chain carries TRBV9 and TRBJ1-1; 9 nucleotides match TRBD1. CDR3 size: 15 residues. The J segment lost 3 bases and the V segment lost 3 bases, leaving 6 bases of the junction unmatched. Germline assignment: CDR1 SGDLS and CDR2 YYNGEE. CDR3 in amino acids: CASSETGGSDTEAFF. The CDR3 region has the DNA TGTGCCAGCAGCGAGACAGGGGGATCGGACACTGAAGCTTTCTTT.

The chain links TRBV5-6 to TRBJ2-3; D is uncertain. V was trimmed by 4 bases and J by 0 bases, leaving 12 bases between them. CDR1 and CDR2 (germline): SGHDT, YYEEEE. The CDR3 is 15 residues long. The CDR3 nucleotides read TGTGCCAGCAGCCCCACTTTATCTAGCACAGATACGCAGTATTTT. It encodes CASSPTLSSTDTQYF.

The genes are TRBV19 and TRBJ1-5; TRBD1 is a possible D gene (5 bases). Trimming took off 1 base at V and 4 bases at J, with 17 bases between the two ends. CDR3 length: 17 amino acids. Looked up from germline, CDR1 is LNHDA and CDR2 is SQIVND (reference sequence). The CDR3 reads CASSIVSGQTLNQPQHF. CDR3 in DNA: TGTGCCAGTAGTATAGTGTCAGGACAAACGCTTAATCAGCCCCAGCATTTT.

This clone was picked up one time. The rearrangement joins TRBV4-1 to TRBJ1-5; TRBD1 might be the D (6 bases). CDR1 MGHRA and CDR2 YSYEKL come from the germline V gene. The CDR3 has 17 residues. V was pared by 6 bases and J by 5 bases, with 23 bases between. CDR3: CASSSDGGPTGDQPQHF. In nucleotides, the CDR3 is TGCGCCAGCAGTTCAGACGGGGGGCCCACGGGGGATCAGCCCCAGCATTTT.

CDR3 sequence (DNA): TGTGCCAGCAGGGGTTCCGGGACAGGGCTCGACACTGAAGCTTTCTTT. Translating it yields CASRGSGTGLDTEAFF. The genes are TRBV28 and TRBJ1-1; 9 bases align to TRBD1. The CDR3 sequence is 16 residues long. Germline V lookup: CDR1 MDHEN, CDR2 SYDVKM. V was pared by 6 bases and J by 3 bases, with 11 bases of the junction left unmatched.

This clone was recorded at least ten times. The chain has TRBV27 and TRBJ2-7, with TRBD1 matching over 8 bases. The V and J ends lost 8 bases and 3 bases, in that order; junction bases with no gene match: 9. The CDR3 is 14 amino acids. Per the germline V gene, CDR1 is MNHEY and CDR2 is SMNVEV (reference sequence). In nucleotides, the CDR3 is TGTGCCAGCGGGACCTACAGGGGGAACTACGAGCAGTACGTC. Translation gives CASGTYRGNYEQYV.

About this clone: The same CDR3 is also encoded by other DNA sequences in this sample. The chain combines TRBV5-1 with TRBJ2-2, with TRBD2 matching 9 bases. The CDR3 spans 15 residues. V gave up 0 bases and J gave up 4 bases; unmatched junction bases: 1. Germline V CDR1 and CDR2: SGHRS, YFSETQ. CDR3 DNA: TGCGCCAGCAGCTTGGCAGCGGGGGGCACCGGGGAGCTGTTTTTT. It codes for CASSLAAGGTGELFF.

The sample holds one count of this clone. CDR3 in DNA: TGTGCCAGCAGCTTATCCGTCTTGAACACTGAAGCTTTCTTT. Protein product: CASSLSVLNTEAFF. The chain links TRBV7-9 to TRBJ1-1; no firm D call. Trimming cost V 2 bases and J 0 bases, with 7 bases left between them. This CDR3 comprises 14 residues. Germline V gives CDR1 SEHNR, CDR2 FQNEAQ (reference sequence).

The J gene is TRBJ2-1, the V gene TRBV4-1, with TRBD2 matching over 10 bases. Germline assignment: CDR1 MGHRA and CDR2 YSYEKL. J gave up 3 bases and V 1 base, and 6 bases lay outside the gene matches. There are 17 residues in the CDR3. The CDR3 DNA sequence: TGCGCCAGCAGCCAAGTCCCACTAGCGGGGCTCTACAATGAGCAGTTCTTC. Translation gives CASSQVPLAGLYNEQFF.

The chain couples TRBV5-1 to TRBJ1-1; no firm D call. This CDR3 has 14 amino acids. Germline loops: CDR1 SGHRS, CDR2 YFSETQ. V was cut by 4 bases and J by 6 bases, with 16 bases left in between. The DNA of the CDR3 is TGCGCCAGCAGCCCGGAAAGGTGGGAGGCTGAAGCTTTCTTT. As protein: CASSPERWEAEAFF.

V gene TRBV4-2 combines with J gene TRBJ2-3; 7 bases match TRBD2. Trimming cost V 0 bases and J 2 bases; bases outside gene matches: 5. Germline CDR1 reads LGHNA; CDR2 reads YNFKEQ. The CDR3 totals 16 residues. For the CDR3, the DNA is TGTGCCAGCAGCCAAGAGCGAGCGGGAAACACAGATACGCAGTATTTT. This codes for CASSQERAGNTDTQYF.

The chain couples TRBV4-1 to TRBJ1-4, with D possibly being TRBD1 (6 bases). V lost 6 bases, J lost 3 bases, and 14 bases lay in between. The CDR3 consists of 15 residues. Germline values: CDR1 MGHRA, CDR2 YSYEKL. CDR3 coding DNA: TGCGCCAGCAGGCACGTGGACAGCCCTAATGAAAAACTGTTTTTT. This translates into CASRHVDSPNEKLFF.

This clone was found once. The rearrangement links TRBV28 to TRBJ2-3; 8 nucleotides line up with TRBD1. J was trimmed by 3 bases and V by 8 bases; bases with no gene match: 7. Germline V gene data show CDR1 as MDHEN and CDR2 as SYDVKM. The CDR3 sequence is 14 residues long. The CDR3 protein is CASGRTGPTDTQYF. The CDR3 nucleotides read TGTGCCAGCGGGAGGACAGGGCCTACAGATACGCAGTATTTT.

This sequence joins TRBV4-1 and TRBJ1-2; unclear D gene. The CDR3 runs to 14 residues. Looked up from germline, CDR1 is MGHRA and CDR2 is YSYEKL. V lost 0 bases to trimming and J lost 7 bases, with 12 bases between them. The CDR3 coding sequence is TGCGCCAGCAGCCAAGAAGGGAGAGCAGGTGGCTACACCTTC. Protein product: CASSQEGRAGGYTF.

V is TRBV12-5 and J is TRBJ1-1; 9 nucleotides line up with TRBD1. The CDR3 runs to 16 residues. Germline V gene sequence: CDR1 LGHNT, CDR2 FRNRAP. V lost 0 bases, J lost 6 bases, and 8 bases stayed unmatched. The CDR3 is CASGLVIGQGRSEAFF. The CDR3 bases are TGTGCTAGTGGTTTGGTAATAGGACAGGGGAGGTCTGAAGCTTTCTTT.

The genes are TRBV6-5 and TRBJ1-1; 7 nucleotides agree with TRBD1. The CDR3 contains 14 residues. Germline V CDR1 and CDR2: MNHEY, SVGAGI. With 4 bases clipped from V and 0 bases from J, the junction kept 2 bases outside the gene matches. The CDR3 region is CASSSQGMNTEAFF. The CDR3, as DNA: TGTGCCAGCAGTTCACAGGGGATGAACACTGAAGCTTTCTTT.

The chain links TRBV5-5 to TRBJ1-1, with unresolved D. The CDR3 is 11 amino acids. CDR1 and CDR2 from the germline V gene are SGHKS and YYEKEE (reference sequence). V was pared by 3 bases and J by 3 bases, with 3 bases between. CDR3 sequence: CASSSDTEAFF. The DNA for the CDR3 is TGTGCCAGCAGCTCCGACACTGAAGCTTTCTTT.

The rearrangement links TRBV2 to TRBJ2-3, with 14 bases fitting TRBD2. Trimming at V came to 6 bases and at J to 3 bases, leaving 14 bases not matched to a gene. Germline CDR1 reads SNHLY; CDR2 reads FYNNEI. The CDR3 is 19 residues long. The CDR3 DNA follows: TGTGCCAGCAGCCCCCTGACTAGCGGGGGGGCACGTACGACAGATACGCAGTATTTT. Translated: CASSPLTSGGARTTDTQYF.

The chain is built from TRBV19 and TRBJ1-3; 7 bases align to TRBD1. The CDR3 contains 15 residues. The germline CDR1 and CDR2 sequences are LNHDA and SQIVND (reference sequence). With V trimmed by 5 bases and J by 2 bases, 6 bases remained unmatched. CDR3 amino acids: CASSATGATGNTIYF. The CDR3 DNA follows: TGTGCCAGTAGTGCCACAGGGGCGACTGGAAACACCATATATTTT.

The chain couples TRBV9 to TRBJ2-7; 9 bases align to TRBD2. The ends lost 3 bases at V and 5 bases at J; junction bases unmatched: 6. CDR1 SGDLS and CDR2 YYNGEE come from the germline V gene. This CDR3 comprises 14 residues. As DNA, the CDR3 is TGTGCCAGCAGCGATAGCGGGGGATACAACGAGCAGTACTTC. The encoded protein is CASSDSGGYNEQYF.

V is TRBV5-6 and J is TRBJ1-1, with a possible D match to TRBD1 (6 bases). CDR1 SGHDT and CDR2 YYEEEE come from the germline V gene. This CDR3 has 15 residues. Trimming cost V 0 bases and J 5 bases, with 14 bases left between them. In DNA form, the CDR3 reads TGTGCCAGCAGCTTGGATGGAGGTAGGGGGACTGAAGCTTTCTTT. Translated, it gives CASSLDGGRGTEAFF.

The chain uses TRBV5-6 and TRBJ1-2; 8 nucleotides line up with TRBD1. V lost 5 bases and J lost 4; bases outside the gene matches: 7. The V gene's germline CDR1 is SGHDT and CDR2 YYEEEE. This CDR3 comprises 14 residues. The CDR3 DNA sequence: TGTGCCAGCAGTCACAGGGGGAATGGCTATGGCTACACCTTC. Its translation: CASSHRGNGYGYTF.

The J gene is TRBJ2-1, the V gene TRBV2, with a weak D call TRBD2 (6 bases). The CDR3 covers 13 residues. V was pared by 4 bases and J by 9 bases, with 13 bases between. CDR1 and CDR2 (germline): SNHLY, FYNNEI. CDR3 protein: CASSGGRGTEQFF. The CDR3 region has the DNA TGTGCCAGCAGTGGGGGACGGGGGACTGAGCAGTTCTTC.

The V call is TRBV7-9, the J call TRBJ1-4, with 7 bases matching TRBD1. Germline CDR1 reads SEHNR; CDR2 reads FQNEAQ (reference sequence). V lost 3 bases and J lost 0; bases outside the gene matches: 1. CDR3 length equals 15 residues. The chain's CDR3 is CASSFGTATNEKLFF. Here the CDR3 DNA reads TGTGCCAGCAGCTTTGGGACAGCAACTAATGAAAAACTGTTTTTT.